These 24 T cell receptor beta chains came from one sample sequenced in a study of shared clonotypes between healthy human individuals. The method was immunoSEQ multiplex PCR; TCRdb's version includes in-frame clones alone and lacks a portion of them. Seen here are about 680,000 clones, about 80% observed once, and the top ten hold around 1.8%. The sample comprised memory CD4+ T cells sorted from blood. Stated subset: CD45RA-negative fraction. These receptors came from a young woman in good health.

This clone was counted a few times. The chain employs TRBV7-3 and TRBJ1-2, with 11 bases fitting TRBD1. J gave up 4 bases and V 5 bases, and 0 bases lay outside the gene matches. CDR1 is SGHTA and CDR2 is FQGTGA in the germline V gene. The length of the CDR3 is 13 residues. DNA of the CDR3: TGTGCCAGCAGCGGGACAGGGGGCTATGGCTACACCTTC. Its protein product is CASSGTGGYGYTF.

This clone was recorded once. Germline is not matched at one junction end, which may reflect a read error. V is TRBV7-2 and J is TRBJ2-1, with D uncertain. This CDR3 region has 14 residues. Germline V CDR1 and CDR2: SGHTA, FQGNSA. The CDR3 bases are TGTGCCAGCAGGTTAGCCGGTGTTACAAATGAGCAGTTCTTC. Residues: CASRLAGVTNEQFF.

The chain combines TRBV7-2 with TRBJ1-1; 8 bases are a match to TRBD1. The V and J ends lost 5 bases and 0 bases, in that order; junction bases with no gene match: 5. Per germline, CDR1 SGHTA and CDR2 FQGNSA. There are 15 residues in the CDR3. The CDR3 nucleotides are TGTGCCAGCAGCCCGAGGACAGGGATGAACACTGAAGCTTTCTTT. Translation gives CASSPRTGMNTEAFF.

The V gene is TRBV6-5, the J gene TRBJ1-5; 8 bases are shared with TRBD1. V was pared by 6 bases and J by 7 bases, with 8 bases of the junction left unmatched. The CDR3 loop spans 14 amino acids. Germline assignment: CDR1 MNHEY and CDR2 SVGAGI. The CDR3 nucleotides are TGTGCCAGCAGGCCCAGGGGGCTGAGCCAGCCCCAGCATTTT. Translated, it gives CASRPRGLSQPQHF.

This clone came up a few times. The V gene is TRBV6-1, the J gene TRBJ1-4, with D tentatively TRBD1 (6 bases). This CDR3 has 15 residues. CDR1 is MNHNS and CDR2 is SASEGT in the germline V gene. Trimming shortened V by 0 bases and J by 6 bases, and 11 bases separated the two germline ends. The CDR3 DNA follows: TGTGCCAGCAGTGAAGCGGGGGGGGCTGATGAAAAACTGTTTTTT. It encodes CASSEAGGADEKLFF.

This clone was detected only a few times. The chain has TRBV4-2 and TRBJ1-4; 7 nucleotides line up with TRBD1. V was clipped by 6 bases and J by 4 bases; unmatched bases: 5. CDR1 and CDR2 from the germline V gene are LGHNA and YNFKEQ. This CDR3 spans 14 amino acids. CDR3 coding DNA: TGTGCCAGCAGGGGGGACAGAGTTAATGAAAAACTGTTTTTT. Residues: CASRGDRVNEKLFF.

V is TRBV5-4 and J is TRBJ2-1; 9 bases map to TRBD2. The CDR3 loop spans 15 amino acids. J lost 8 bases, V lost 3 bases, and 9 bases had no gene match. Germline V lookup: CDR1 SGHNT, CDR2 YYREEE (reference sequence). DNA of the CDR3: TGTGCCAGCAGCTCCCTAAGCGGGAGGCGAGATGAGCAGTTCTTC. Translation gives CASSSLSGRRDEQFF.

This clone has just one count. The identical CDR3 is also encoded by other nucleotide sequences in the sample. The chain couples TRBV2 to TRBJ2-1, with 10 bases that match TRBD2. CDR3 length equals 15 residues. V shed 4 bases and J 2 bases; nucleotides not matched to a gene: 2. CDR1 is SNHLY, CDR2 FYNNEI, per germline. The CDR3 nucleotides read TGTGCCAGCAGTGGGACTAGCGGTGCCTACAATGAGCAGTTCTTC. Translated, it gives CASSGTSGAYNEQFF.

This chain uses TRBV5-8 with TRBJ2-2; no definite D call. CDR3 length: 14 amino acids. The V and J ends lost 5 bases and 0 bases respectively, with 8 bases between them. The germline CDR1 and CDR2 sequences are SGHTS and YDEGEE. The chain's CDR3 is CASRPQPNTGELFF. DNA of the CDR3: TGTGCCAGCAGACCACAACCGAACACCGGGGAGCTGTTTTTT.

The rearrangement links TRBV7-2 to TRBJ2-5; D remains unclear. Looked up from germline, CDR1 is SGHTA and CDR2 is FQGNSA. CDR3 length equals 13 residues. Trimming pared 6 bases from V and 5 bases from J, leaving 13 bases between. The CDR3 bases are TGTGCCAGCAGTTATACCACTGGGGAGACCCAGTACTTC. Amino acid sequence: CASSYTTGETQYF.

The chain uses TRBV20-1 and TRBJ1-1; D gene unclear. Trimming cost V 6 bases and J 3 bases, with 8 bases left between them. Germline CDR1 is DFQATT and CDR2 is SNEGSKA (reference sequence). CDR3 length: 11 residues. CDR3 in DNA: TGCAGTGCCAACTACTACACTGAAGCTTTCTTT. Its translation: CSANYYTEAFF.

The gene calls are TRBV29-1 and TRBJ1-2, with D possibly matching TRBD1 (6 bases). With 0 bases removed from V and 4 bases from J, the gap between germline ends came to 12 bases. Germline-derived CDR1 and CDR2 are SQVTM and ANQGSEA. The CDR3 length is 14 residues. The CDR3 DNA follows: TGCAGCGTTGAAGATAGGGGGAACGTCTATGGCTACACCTTC. Its translation: CSVEDRGNVYGYTF.

Only a few counts were recorded for this clone. The V call is TRBV19, the J call TRBJ2-2, with D uncertain. CDR1 LNHDA and CDR2 SQIVND come from the germline V gene (reference sequence). This CDR3 is 16 amino acids long. V shed 3 bases and J shed 4 bases, with 15 bases lying between them. The CDR3 nucleotides read TGTGCCAGTAGTATGGCCCCGGGTTCTGCCACCGGGGAGCTGTTTTTT. Residues: CASSMAPGSATGELFF.

The J gene is TRBJ2-3, the V gene TRBV11-3; TRBD2 might be the D (6 bases). V lost 5 bases, J lost 0 bases, and 9 bases lay in between. Germline lookup yields CDR1 SGHNT and CDR2 YENEEA. The CDR3 runs 14 residues. Here the CDR3 reads CASSPRDSTDTQYF. CDR3 nucleotide sequence: TGTGCCAGCAGCCCGCGGGACAGCACAGATACGCAGTATTTT.

The rearrangement uses TRBV5-4 and TRBJ1-2; D remains ambiguous. Germline lookup yields CDR1 SGHNT and CDR2 YYREEE (reference sequence). Trimming left V 0 bases short and J 2 bases short, with 8 bases between. This CDR3 contains 14 residues. CDR3 sequence: CASSLGQANYGYTF. The CDR3 coding sequence is TGTGCCAGCAGCTTGGGGCAGGCCAACTATGGCTACACCTTC.

This clone occurred a few times. The chain has TRBV6-6 and TRBJ2-7; TRBD2 agrees at 11 bases. Germline V gene data show CDR1 as MNHNY and CDR2 as SVGAGI (reference sequence). The V and J ends lost 6 bases and 6 bases, in that order; junction bases with no gene match: 7. The CDR3 runs to 14 residues. CDR3 in DNA: TGTGCCAGCAGAATTAGCGGGAGGGCCGCCGAGCAGTACTTC. This translates into CASRISGRAAEQYF.

This chain connects TRBV10-2 to TRBJ1-5; a possible D gene is TRBD1 (6 bases). This CDR3 comprises 14 residues. The germline V gene encodes CDR1 WSHSY and CDR2 SAAADI. V was clipped by 9 bases and J by 4 bases, with 16 bases between them. The CDR3 coding sequence is TGCGCCAGGGGAACCGGGACAAGTAATCAGCCCCAGCATTTT. Amino acid sequence: CARGTGTSNQPQHF.

The gene calls are TRBV28 and TRBJ1-5, with D unresolved. Germline-derived CDR1 and CDR2 are MDHEN and SYDVKM. The CDR3 is made up of 15 amino acids. V lost 0 bases, J lost 1 base, and 7 bases lay in between. CDR3 residues: CASSLWDRSNQPQHF. As DNA, the CDR3 is TGTGCCAGCAGTTTATGGGACCGAAGCAATCAGCCCCAGCATTTT. The entire variable domain, with the rest obtained from reference TRBV28 and TRBJ1-5, is as follows: DVKVTQSSRYLVKRTGEKVFLECVQDMDHENMFWYRQDPGLGLRLIYFSYDVKMKEKGDIPEGYSVSREKKERFSLILESASTNQTSMYLCASSLWDRSNQPQHFGDGTRLSIL.

This clone showed up many times. This sample also contains other DNA sequences that code for the same CDR3. The chain couples TRBV7-2 to TRBJ2-1; TRBD2 matches 8 bases. The CDR3 has 15 residues. The V and J ends lost 5 bases and 4 bases, in that order; junction bases with no gene match: 7. Germline values: CDR1 SGHTA, CDR2 FQGNSA. The CDR3 spells CASSPGTRLYNEQFF. In DNA, the CDR3 is TGTGCCAGCAGCCCCGGGACTAGGCTTTACAATGAGCAGTTCTTC.

This clone was observed at least ten times. This sequence joins TRBV7-3 and TRBJ1-2; 9 bases agree with TRBD1. Germline loops: CDR1 SGHTA, CDR2 FQGTGA. CDR3 size: 16 residues. J gave up 8 bases and V 1 base, and 11 bases lay outside the gene matches. The CDR3 DNA reads as TGTGCCAGCAGCTTAATAGCGGACAGGGGTTTTGGGGGCTACACCTTC. Translated: CASSLIADRGFGGYTF.

In this sample, this clone turned up many times. V is TRBV7-2 and J is TRBJ1-1; 10 bases are a match to TRBD1. The CDR3 contains 14 residues. V lost 5 bases to trimming and J lost 1 base; unmatched junction nucleotides: 1. The germline gives CDR1 SGHTA, CDR2 FQGNSA. The CDR3 sequence: CASSGDRGNTEAFF. CDR3 DNA sequence: TGTGCCAGCAGCGGGGACAGGGGGAACACTGAAGCTTTCTTT.

About this clone: This may stem from a read error, because a much larger clone lies one nucleotide away. Other nucleotide sequences from this sample produce the same CDR3. The V and J genes are TRBV7-2 and TRBJ1-4; TRBD1 agrees at 8 bases. This CDR3 has 15 amino acids. The germline V gene encodes CDR1 SGHTA and CDR2 FQGNSA. The chain's CDR3 is CASSLRTGRNEKLFF. The DNA of the CDR3 is TGTGCCAGCAGCTTAAGGACAGGGCGAAATGAAAAACTGTTCTTT.

This chain uses TRBV7-9 with TRBJ2-1, with D perhaps matching TRBD2 (6 bases). Trimming removed 2 bases at V and 9 bases at J, with 17 bases between. The CDR3 sequence is 15 residues long. CDR1 and CDR2 from the germline V gene are SEHNR and FQNEAQ (reference sequence). CDR3 sequence: CASSLSTGAASEQFF. CDR3 in DNA: TGTGCCAGCAGCTTATCCACGGGAGCCGCGAGTGAGCAGTTCTTC.

The gene calls are TRBV6-6 and TRBJ2-1; maybe TRBD1 (5 bases). Per the germline V gene, CDR1 is MNHNY and CDR2 is SVGAGI (reference sequence). Deletions cut 0 bases from V and 1 base from J, with 10 bases between. The CDR3 extends over 16 amino acids. The CDR3: CASSYSSGRSYNEQFF. CDR3 in DNA: TGTGCCAGCAGTTACTCGTCAGGGCGATCCTACAATGAGCAGTTCTTC.